This T cell receptor (beta chain) was retrieved from a study of type 1 regulatory T cells. Study in general: An in vitro protocol generated T-allo10, a Tr1-enriched, alloantigen-specific CD4 T cell product.

TCRdb used MiXCR to reprocess the reads, holding one entry per CDR3 protein. The sample lists about 62,000 distinct CDR3 sequences; 55% to 65% were seen once. Whole-study findings and limits: Compared with non-type 1 regulatory T cells, type 1 regulatory T cells showed a more restricted TCR repertoire.

About this clonotype itself: The antigen remains undetermined.

The CDR3 length is 15 residues. The trim removed 6 bases at V and 2 bases at J, leaving 10 bases unmatched. The receptor comes from a human donor in good health. V usage is TRBV12-3 or TRBV12-4 and J usage is TRBJ2-7, with 7 bases aligning to TRBD2. Sequenced material: cultured non-Tr1 T cells, either the whole culture or a sorted T cell fraction (not recorded which). The CDR3 spells CASRAQLAPTYEQYF. The CDR3 nucleotides read TGTGCCAGCAGAGCACAACTAGCGCCGACCTACGAGCAGTACTTC.